The source of this TCR beta chain is a study of T cells in Graves' hyperthyroidism and ophthalmopathy. Study results and caveats: A model built on 13 V-J features separated ophthalmopathy from stable hyperthyroidism. Ophthalmopathy, as predicted by the model, came a median about seven months after the prediction.

This CDR3 spans 16 amino acids. Germline loops: CDR1 SEHNR, CDR2 FQNEAQ (reference sequence). The V and J ends lost 0 bases and 7 bases, in that order; junction bases with no gene match: 7. The count of this clonotype is one. Antigen unknown. RNA transcripts served as the template for amplifying TCR beta CDR3 regions. TCR CDR3 underwent first-round RT-PCR with the HTBI primer set. TCRdb recomputed calls from the multiplex PCR reads with MiXCR, one row per CDR3 protein. Seen here are roughly 500,000 distinct CDR3 sequences, under 60% observed once, and the top ten hold 19%. This sequence was found in an adult woman with Graves' disease, either hyperthyroidism or ophthalmopathy (not recorded which). Sequencing was carried out using peripheral blood or thyroid tissue (not recorded which). The chain couples TRBV7-9 to TRBJ2-1; TRBD2 matches 9 bases. CDR3 in DNA: TGTGCCAGCAGCTTAGCGCGCGGGAGGGCCGCAAATGAGCAGTTCTTC. It codes for CASSLARGRAANEQFF.